This T cell receptor beta chain was profiled in a study of monozygotic twins with inflammatory bowel disease. The study's findings and limits: IBD patients shared fewer clonotypes with other individuals than healthy twins, especially patients with disease activity signs. Backing was not found for a single strong signal or clonotype associated with IBD.

About this clonotype itself: What it recognizes is unknown.

Every donor provided one blood sample measuring 2.5 to 3 ml. Researchers isolated total RNA from whole blood without sorting T cells. Germline V lookup: CDR1 DFQATT, CDR2 SNEGSKA (reference sequence). CDR3 size: 14 residues. TCRdb re-called the 5' RACE reads; one entry per CDR3 protein, DNA not given. The sample totals 210,000 or so distinct CDR3 sequences. The origin of this receptor is a human donor with ulcerative colitis or Crohn's disease, or a healthy co-twin of an affected twin (not recorded which). Source material: blood. The chain uses TRBV20-1 and TRBJ2-3; TCRdb's D gene call, TRBD2, goes unchecked for lack of DNA. CDR3 in amino acids: CSAGTADITDTQYF.